Presented here are 13 T cell receptor beta chains from one specimen sequenced in a study of blood T cells in healthy people across ages (dated by TCRdb to about 2015). The library was built by means of 5' RACE. A second roughly 6 to 11 cycle PCR used a sample-barcoded 5' primer and a J-beta primer mix. TCRdb reran the public reads through fastp at Q25 and MiXCR, keeping productive beta chains. Rows are unified per CDR3 protein, each entry keeping the most common DNA and genes. The sample records 1.8 million or so distinct CDR3 sequences, about two fifths of which are singletons. About 23% of the sample is in the top ten clones. Sequencing was done on a sample of blood. These receptors were collected from a human donor in good health.

This chain connects TRBV6-1 to TRBJ1-1, with no clear D. V lost 8 bases and J lost 3, with 10 bases in between. CDR1 is MNHNS and CDR2 is SASEGT in the germline V gene. This CDR3 spans 12 amino acids. CDR3 in DNA: TGTGCCAGCGTTAAAAGATACACTGAAGCTTTCTTT. Translating gives CASVKRYTEAFF.

This clonotype was recorded a few times. V gene TRBV27 combines with J gene TRBJ2-7; TRBD1 matches 10 bases. The CDR3 extends over 16 amino acids. CDR1 and CDR2 from the germline V gene are MNHEY and SMNVEV (reference sequence). V trimming: 2 bases; J trimming: 2 bases; junction bases outside the gene matches: 6. CDR3: CASSLGDRGNPYEQYF. The CDR3 coding sequence is TGTGCCAGCAGTTTAGGGGACAGGGGAAATCCCTACGAGCAGTACTTC.

This clonotype was detected only a few times. This chain connects TRBV6-2 or TRBV6-3 to TRBJ2-7, with D perhaps given as TRBD1 or TRBD2 (5 bases each). CDR3 length equals 12 residues. The V gene's germline CDR1 is MNHEY and CDR2 SVGEGT. Trimming took 5 bases from V and 7 from J, leaving 12 bases between them. The chain's CDR3 is CASSRGSGEQYF. DNA of the CDR3: TGTGCCAGCAGTAGGGGATCGGGGGAGCAGTACTTC.

V usage is TRBV7-8 and J usage is TRBJ1-1, with D perhaps TRBD1 (6 bases). The CDR3 runs 15 residues. Germline values: CDR1 SGHVS, CDR2 FQNEAQ. V was shortened by 5 bases and J by 7 bases, with 20 bases between the two germline ends. CDR3 residues: CASSLLIQGISEAFF. In DNA, the CDR3 is TGTGCCAGCAGCCTTTTGATACAGGGTATCAGTGAAGCTTTCTTT.

This clonotype was counted only a few times. This sequence joins TRBV18 and TRBJ2-7, with 7 bases aligning to TRBD1. V shed 2 bases, J shed 0 bases, and the junction held 4 bases outside the gene matches. CDR3 size: 15 residues. Germline assignment: CDR1 KGHSH and CDR2 LQKENI. The CDR3 bases are TGTGCCAGCTCACCAGTCCGGGACAGCTCCTACGAGCAGTACTTC. Its translation: CASSPVRDSSYEQYF. The full variable domain, its missing parts supplied by reference TRBV18 and TRBJ2-7, is NAGVMQNPRHLVRRRGQEARLRCSPMKGHSHVYWYRQLPEEGLKFMVYLQKENIIDESGMPKERFSAEFPKEGPSILRIQQVVRGDSAAYFCASSPVRDSSYEQYFGPGTRLTVT.

A few counts support this clonotype. This chain links TRBV5-6 with TRBJ2-2; TRBD1 aligns across 7 bases. With 6 bases clipped from V and 7 bases from J, the junction kept 3 bases outside the gene matches. CDR3 size: 12 residues. CDR1 SGHDT and CDR2 YYEEEE come from the germline V gene. CDR3 DNA: TGTGCCAGCAACACAGGGGACGGGGAGCTGTTTTTT. It yields the protein CASNTGDGELFF.

There are a few counts of this clonotype. In DNA, the CDR3 is TGCGCCAGCAGCCAAGACCCGGTGGGTCACGAGCAGTACTTC. Protein sequence: CASSQDPVGHEQYF. The rearrangement uses TRBV4-1 and TRBJ2-7; D uncertain. V lost 0 bases, J lost 5 bases, and 11 bases lay in between. This CDR3 comprises 14 residues. In germline, CDR1 is MGHRA, CDR2 YSYEKL.

This clonotype was seen once. This chain connects TRBV29-1 to TRBJ1-2; D call uncertain. CDR3 size: 13 residues. Germline V gene lookup returns CDR1 SQVTM and CDR2 ANQGSEA. V lost 4 bases and J 0 bases, leaving 9 bases between the germline ends. CDR3 in DNA: TGCAGCGTTGGCAGCAGTCCTAACTATGGCTACACCTTC. Amino acid sequence: CSVGSSPNYGYTF.

The J gene is TRBJ2-5, the V gene TRBV20-1, with 8 positions matching TRBD1. TRBJ2-1 explains the end of the DNA better; the J call may be wrong. Per germline, CDR1 DFQATT and CDR2 SNEGSKA (reference sequence). This CDR3 is built from 12 residues. For the CDR3, the DNA is TGCAGTGCCGACAGGGGACAAGAGACCCAGTTCTTC. This codes for CSADRGQETQFF.

The chain employs TRBV29-1 and TRBJ2-7, with 7 nucleotides matching TRBD1. V lost 4 bases and J lost 0; bases outside the gene matches: 6. Germline V gene lookup returns CDR1 SQVTM and CDR2 ANQGSEA. The CDR3 totals 14 residues. This chain's CDR3 is CSVGSGQLSYEQYF. CDR3 bases: TGCAGCGTTGGCTCGGGACAGCTCTCCTACGAGCAGTACTTC.

This clonotype showed up just a few times. The rearrangement uses TRBV4-3 and TRBJ2-3; D call uncertain. The CDR3 length is 15 residues. Per germline, CDR1 LGHNA and CDR2 YSLEER. V was cut by 1 base and J by 0 bases, with 8 bases left in between. The CDR3 nucleotides are TGCGCCAGCAGCCAAGTCGATCGTAGCACAGATACGCAGTATTTT. Its protein product is CASSQVDRSTDTQYF.

This clonotype occurred once. The rearrangement links TRBV10-3 to TRBJ1-5; D is undetermined. V lost 0 bases, J lost 4 bases, and 7 bases lay in between. Germline CDR1 and CDR2: ENHRY and SYGVKD. The length of the CDR3 is 14 residues. The CDR3 here is CAISESAGNQPQHF. The CDR3, as DNA: TGTGCCATCAGTGAGTCAGCCGGAAATCAGCCCCAGCATTTT.

The V call is TRBV9, the J call TRBJ2-1, with D possibly matching TRBD2 (6 bases). Germline CDR1 SGDLS, CDR2 YYNGEE. The ends were cut back, 2 bases at V and 6 bases at J, with 15 bases in the middle. The CDR3 extends over 15 amino acids. CDR3 sequence reads: CASSVLGEAANEQFF. As DNA, the CDR3 is TGTGCCAGCAGCGTCTTGGGGGAGGCTGCCAATGAGCAGTTCTTC.